The rows below give T cell receptor beta chains drawn from one sample of a study of a mutant IDH1 vaccine in newly diagnosed glioma. These receptors' antigens are unknown. Profiling relied on immunoSEQ multiplex PCR, and the TCRdb table lists in-frame clones only, not all of them. The sample records 50,000 to 60,000 clones, about 80% being singletons. The sequencing used PBMCs, collected from a glioma patient whose treatment included an IDH1 peptide vaccine. Every receptor here comes from a man aged 35 to 55 with glioma. Each CDR3 is given with its conserved first and last residue. Fields, in order: J gene, V gene, CDR3 protein.

TRBJ2-7,TRBV7-9,CASSWLGGREQYF
TRBJ2-6,TRBV12-5,CASGYGLSSGANVLTF
TRBJ1-3,TRBV10-3,CAISDSGNSGNTIYF
TRBJ1-6,TRBV5-5,CASSRGQSNSPLHF
TRBJ2-5,TRBV5-1,CASSLGGGPETQYF
TRBJ2-7,TRBV5-8,CASSPGGYEQYF
TRBJ2-7,TRBV6-5,CASSSPAGEQYF
TRBJ1-2,TRBV5-6,CASSPTWSGVSGYTF
TRBJ2-7,TRBV30,CAWSRGWGSRPYEQYF
TRBJ2-1,TRBV10-1,CASSERGDRDHQFF
TRBJ2-1,TRBV19,CASKDRGLYNEQFF
TRBJ1-1,TRBV5-8,CASSFLLTEAFF
TRBJ1-1,TRBV7-9,CASSSLTGGNTEAFF
TRBJ2-3,TRBV5-4,CASSLGGGSTDTQYF
TRBJ2-5,TRBV4-1,CASSQPWPGDRGETQYF
TRBJ1-2,TRBV7-9,CASSLGQGVNYGYTF
TRBJ1-4,TRBV18,CASSPPNGRTEKLFF
TRBJ2-1,TRBV5-6,CASSLPLAGRTGEQFF
TRBJ2-5,TRBV19,CASSPVTTGETQYF
TRBJ1-1,TRBV2,CASRLLTENTEAFF
TRBJ2-2,TRBV5-1,CASSLPGSSTGELFF
TRBJ2-1,TRBV2,CASADNEQFF
TRBJ2-2,TRBV5-4,CASNNGGPNTGELFF